The entry below describes one T cell receptor (beta chain). This clone was counted ten times or more. The antigen it recognizes is unknown. No much larger clonotype is one base removed from it; base qualities were not supplied. No patient had received any treatment before thyroid surgery. Using T-cell receptor beta sequencing, the study looked back at clinical samples from patients collected from the early 2010s to the late 2010s. Libraries were constructed by PCR. The listed sequencing device is Illumina HiSeq 4000. High-throughput sequencing was used to profile the TCR beta-chain CDR3 region of each patient. As for how the authors treated the data: A classifier to discriminate distant-metastatic papillary thyroid cancer patients was built from CDR3 differences across clinicopathological groups. The Shannon index was used to measure repertoire diversity, and the Morisita-Horn index was used to measure how similar tumor and blood repertoires were. TCRdb passed the public sequencing reads through fastp at Q25 and MiXCR, retaining productive beta sequences. The V and J calls reflect TCRdb's pipeline rather than the authors' work. This sample is represented by about 32,000 clones; 18% of them were singletons. The ten most abundant clones make up roughly a tenth of the sample.

This sample was included in a study of metastatic and nonmetastatic thyroid tumors (dated by TCRdb to 2018 to 2021). Broadly, across the study: Repertoires were compared across peripheral blood and tumor or nodule tissue samples from malignant and benign thyroid patients.

What the research found in general, with its limitations: In both blood and tumor samples, malignant tumors were reported to have significantly higher TCR beta diversity than benign nodules.

The junction shows trimming of 3 bases on V and 0 bases on J, plus 12 bases between the germline ends. CDR1 and CDR2 were assigned from the germline V gene (reference sequence) as SGHNT and YYREEE. Its CDR3 holds 16 amino acids, cysteine through phenylalanine. The retained sequence is limited to the CDR3, 48 bases, with the frame set at the first base. Specimen: blood. The chain links TRBV5-4 with TRBJ2-2; the best D guess is TRBD1, with 6 bases matching. This clonotype was sampled from a female donor with papillary thyroid cancer or a benign thyroid nodule (not recorded which). Some clones in this sample may be carry-over from other donors' samples. The CDR3 region has the sequence CASSWGGTTNTGELFF. The nucleotides read TGTGCCAGCAGCTGGGGTGGGACAACGAACACCGGGGAGCTGTTTTTT.